The rows below give T cell receptor beta chains drawn from one sample of a study of T cells in Graves' hyperthyroidism and ophthalmopathy. TCRdb re-called the multiplex PCR reads with MiXCR, one entry per CDR3 protein. The profile covers 550,000 to 600,000 distinct CDR3 sequences, with 12% to 15% appearing a single time and around 7% taken by the ten largest. Sample: blood. These receptors came from a woman under 30 with Graves' ophthalmopathy. The CDR3 runs from the conserved cysteine through the conserved F or W. D genes are given only for firm matches. The size entry is marked missing in some rows and otherwise reads once, few, many or a size class.

v_call	j_call	clone_size	d_call	cdr3_nt	cdr3_aa
TRBV7-2	TRBJ2-1	many	NA	TGTGCCAGCAGCTTTTGGGTTAGCGGAAGGAACAATGAGCAGTTCTTC	CASSFWVSGRNNEQFF
TRBV28	TRBJ1-2	many	TRBD1	TGTGCCAGCAGTTTGAGGACAGGGGGACGAAACTATGGCTACACCTTC	CASSLRTGGRNYGYTF
TRBV14	TRBJ2-3	many	NA	TGTGCCAGCAGCCCTCCGGGACTCACATCCTCCTACACAGATACGCAGTATTTT	CASSPPGLTSSYTDTQYF
TRBV11-1	TRBJ1-1	many	TRBD1	TGTGCCAGCAGCTTGACTGACAGGGTAATGAACACTGAAGCTTTCTTT	CASSLTDRVMNTEAFF
TRBV6-1	TRBJ1-5	many	NA	TGTGCCAGCACCGGTTTTAGAGGTGGCCAGCCCCAGCATTTT	CASTGFRGGQPQHF
TRBV7-9	TRBJ1-2	NA	NA	TGTGCCAGCAGCCCTTCGGGACGCTTTCAGTATGGCTACACCTTC	CASSPSGRFQYGYTF
TRBV10-3	TRBJ2-5	many	NA	TGTGCCATCGGGGGGCTGGGGGAGACCCAGTACTTC	CAIGGLGETQYF
TRBV9	TRBJ1-2	NA	NA	TGTGCCAGCAGCGTAGGGGGGGACCCTAACTATGGCTACACCTTC	CASSVGGDPNYGYTF
TRBV12-3/TRBV12-4	TRBJ2-3	NA	NA	TGTGCCAGCACCCCGTCGGCAGGGTTGCGAACCTCCCATCTCACAGATACGCAGTATTTT	CASTPSAGLRTSHLTDTQYF
TRBV30	TRBJ2-1	few	TRBD2	TGTGCCTGGTCAATAGCGGGAGGATACAATGAGCAGTTCTTC	CAWSIAGGYNEQFF
TRBV12-3/TRBV12-4	TRBJ1-1	many	TRBD1	TGTGCCAGCAGTTCCCCCCGGGACAGGGGGGAAGCTTTCTTT	CASSSPRDRGEAFF
TRBV10-3	TRBJ2-3	many	NA	TGTGCCATCAACCCGGCTAGCACAGATACGCAGTATTTT	CAINPASTDTQYF
TRBV27	TRBJ1-4	many	NA	TGTGCCAGCAGTCGCGTGTCTACAACTAATGAAAAACTGTTTTTT	CASSRVSTTNEKLFF
TRBV18	TRBJ1-1	few	NA	TGTGCCAGCTCACTCACTTATGGCAGCGAGAACACTGAAGCTTTCTTT	CASSLTYGSENTEAFF
TRBV24-1	TRBJ2-1	NA	NA	TGTGCCACCAGTGTAAGAGCGTACAATGAGCAGTTCTTC	CATSVRAYNEQFF
TRBV4-3	TRBJ2-5	many	TRBD2	TGCGCCAGCAGCCAAGATATTACCGGGACTAGCGAAGAAGAGACCCAGTACTTC	CASSQDITGTSEEETQYF
TRBV3-1	TRBJ1-1	many	TRBD1	TGTGCCAGCAGCCAATGGCTGATATGGACAGGGCTGTATTTTCCGGCTTTCTTT	CASSQWLIWTGLYFPAFF
TRBV5-5	TRBJ1-2	NA	TRBD1	TGTGCCAGCAGCTTGGCCGGGACAGGGGCTAACTATGGCTACACCTTC	CASSLAGTGANYGYTF
TRBV5-5	TRBJ1-4	NA	NA	TGTGCCAGCAGCTTGGATCTGGGGGCACTTTGGTTTAATGAAAAACTGTTTTTT	CASSLDLGALWFNEKLFF
TRBV2	TRBJ2-2	many	NA	TGTGCCAGCATGCCGGGTTCAGGATTGCTCGGGGAGCTGTTTTTT	CASMPGSGLLGELFF
TRBV7-9	TRBJ1-2	NA	NA	TGTGCCAGCAGCTTATTGCCAGCTTATGGCTACACCTTC	CASSLLPAYGYTF
TRBV18	TRBJ1-4	many	NA	TGTGCCAGCTCGTTATCCGGGGGCGCAGATGAAAAACTGTTTTTT	CASSLSGGADEKLFF
TRBV20-1	TRBJ2-5	many	NA	TGCAGTGCTAGAGTTCTGACAGATCCTACGGAGACCCAGTACTTC	CSARVLTDPTETQYF
TRBV4-3	TRBJ2-1	once	TRBD2	TGCGCCAGCAGCCAAGTGGGGCTAGCGGGAGTCAATGAGCAGTTCTTC	CASSQVGLAGVNEQFF
TRBV29-1	TRBJ1-2	few	NA	TGCAGCGTTGAAGAATCCGCGACCGACTATGGCTACACCTTC	CSVEESATDYGYTF
TRBV7-3	TRBJ2-1	many	TRBD1	TGTGCCAGCAGCTTGGGGACAGGGGCCTCTGGGCAGTTCTTC	CASSLGTGASGQFF
TRBV2	TRBJ1-5	many	NA	TGTGCCAGCAGCGGGGGGACACAAAGATCCAATCAGCCCCAGCATTTT	CASSGGTQRSNQPQHF
TRBV6-2/TRBV6-3	TRBJ1-5	NA	TRBD1	TGTGCCAGCAGAGACCGGGACAGGGCGGCTCAGCCCCAGCATTTT	CASRDRDRAAQPQHF
TRBV29-1	TRBJ2-2	NA	TRBD2	TGCAGCGTGGCGGGGGGGGCAGGGGACACCGGGGAGCTGTTTTTT	CSVAGGAGDTGELFF
TRBV10-3	TRBJ1-2	NA	NA	TGTGCCATCAGGACAGATTATGGCTACACCTTC	CAIRTDYGYTF
TRBV12-3/TRBV12-4	TRBJ1-1	many	NA	TGTGCCAGCAGTTTAGCGCTAGGGGGATCGAACACTGAAGCTTTCTTT	CASSLALGGSNTEAFF
TRBV29-1	TRBJ2-5	many	TRBD2	TGCAGCGTGGCGGGGGGCAGTACGGGGGAGACCCAGTACTTC	CSVAGGSTGETQYF
TRBV11-3	TRBJ2-2	few	NA	TGTGCCAGCAGCTTAGGGGGCTGGCCAAGGGACACCGGGGAGCTGTTTTTT	CASSLGGWPRDTGELFF
TRBV14	TRBJ2-7	few	NA	TGTGCCAGCAGCCGGACAGAGGGCTACGAGCAGTACTTC	CASSRTEGYEQYF
TRBV11-2	TRBJ1-1	NA	TRBD1	TGTGCCAGCAGTTTACAGGGGCGGGTCACTGAAGCTTTCTTT	CASSLQGRVTEAFF
TRBV12-3/TRBV12-4	TRBJ1-1	many	NA	TGTGCCAGCAGCCACGCGAACACTGAAGCTTTCTTT	CASSHANTEAFF
TRBV28	TRBJ2-5	NA	TRBD2	TGTGCCAGCAGTCCGAACCCGTCCGGGACTAGCGGGAGGGTCCAAGAGACCCAGTACTTC	CASSPNPSGTSGRVQETQYF